These 13 T cell receptor beta chains were all obtained from the same sample, sequenced in a study of T cells in Graves' hyperthyroidism and ophthalmopathy. Amplification yielded TCR beta CDR3 regions, with RNA transcripts as the source. TCR CDR3 underwent first-round RT-PCR with the HTBI primer set. MiXCR, applied by TCRdb to the multiplex PCR reads, yields one record per CDR3 protein. This repertoire shows hundreds of thousands of distinct CDR3 sequences, roughly 14% found once; its top ten account for about 12%. Sequencing was done on a sample of blood. Receptors were obtained from a man between 18 and 29 years old with Graves' ophthalmopathy.

This clonotype was detected many times. The chain couples TRBV12-3 or TRBV12-4 to TRBJ2-1, with no clear D. Trimming removed 3 bases from V and 1 base from J, with 13 bases in between. The CDR3 totals 16 residues. The CDR3 DNA is TGTGCCAGCAGTTTTGGGCCAGAATTATCCTACAATGAGCAGTTCTTC. Amino acid sequence: CASSFGPELSYNEQFF.

This clonotype appeared many times. DNA of the CDR3: TGCGCCAGCAGCGCCACAGGGAACTCTGGGGCCAACGTCCTGACTTTC. Translating it yields CASSATGNSGANVLTF. The V call is TRBV5-1, the J call TRBJ2-6; D might be TRBD1 (6 bases). The CDR3 has 16 residues. Looked up from germline, CDR1 is SGHRS and CDR2 is YFSETQ. The ends were cut back, 4 bases at V and 0 bases at J, with 11 bases in the middle.

This clonotype showed up many times. The J gene is TRBJ1-2, the V gene TRBV5-6, with 11 bases matching TRBD1. The CDR3 is 15 residues long. The junction had 4 bases not matched to a gene; V was cut back by 2 bases and J by 4 bases. Germline V gives CDR1 SGHDT, CDR2 YYEEEE. CDR3 nucleotides: TGTGCCAGCAGCTTTGGGACAGGGGGGGTCTATGGCTACACCTTC. It codes for CASSFGTGGVYGYTF.

Ten or more counts support this clonotype. The chain is built from TRBV7-9 and TRBJ2-2; 15 positions agree with TRBD2. The V segment lost 5 bases and the J segment 6 bases; nucleotides outside the gene matches: 7. The CDR3 loop spans 17 amino acids. From germline, CDR1 is SEHNR and CDR2 FQNEAQ (reference sequence). The CDR3 nucleotides read TGTGCCAGCAGCCCCACCGGGACTAGCGGGAGGTCCGGGGAGCTGTTTTTT. It encodes CASSPTGTSGRSGELFF.

There are many counts of this clonotype. Written as DNA, the CDR3 is TGCAGCGTTGTTGGGGCTAGCGCATACTACGAGCAGTACTTC. It encodes CSVVGASAYYEQYF. J is TRBJ2-7 and V is TRBV29-1; D is perhaps TRBD2 (6 bases). This CDR3 has 14 residues. Germline values: CDR1 SQVTM, CDR2 ANQGSEA. The germline V and J ends were trimmed by 4 bases and 3 bases, with 16 bases remaining between them.

This clonotype has a count of ten or more. The gene calls are TRBV7-9 and TRBJ2-5; TRBD1 matches at 7 bases. The germline V gene encodes CDR1 SEHNR and CDR2 FQNEAQ (reference sequence). CDR3 length equals 14 residues. The J segment lost 5 bases and the V segment lost 7 bases, leaving 10 bases of the junction unmatched. For the CDR3, the DNA is TGTGCCAGCACCCCCGAGGGGGCCGGGGAGACCCAGTACTTC. It codes for CASTPEGAGETQYF.

This clonotype was observed at least ten times. V is TRBV7-8 and J is TRBJ1-3; D is undetermined. The CDR3 contains 12 residues. The germline V gene encodes CDR1 SGHVS and CDR2 FQNEAQ. Trimming took 6 bases from V and 2 from J, leaving 5 bases between them. DNA of the CDR3: TGTGCCAGCAGTTCCCCTGGAAACACCATATATTTT. Amino acids: CASSSPGNTIYF. Full variable domain (missing parts from reference TRBV7-8 and TRBJ1-3): GAGVSQSPRYKVAKRGQDVALRCDPISGHVSLFWYQQALGQGPEFLTYFQNEAQLDKSGLPSDRFFAERPEGSVSTLKIQRTQQEDSAVYLCASSSPGNTIYFGEGSWLTVV.

This chain links TRBV3-1 with TRBJ1-3; D is possibly TRBD1 (5 bases). This CDR3 comprises 14 residues. The V end was cut by 4 bases, the J end by 7 bases, with 14 bases between. Per the germline V gene, CDR1 is LGHDT and CDR2 is YNNKEL (reference sequence). Here the CDR3 reads CASSLGGIRNTIYF. Written as DNA, the CDR3 is TGTGCCAGCAGCCTCGGGGGGATTCGGAACACCATATATTTT.

This clonotype was seen ten or more times. The chain combines TRBV2 with TRBJ2-7, with no clear D. The CDR3 covers 11 residues. Trimming took off 5 bases at V and 7 bases at J, with 9 bases between the two ends. In germline, CDR1 is SNHLY, CDR2 FYNNEI. CDR3 amino acids: CASSFLGEQYF. The CDR3 nucleotides read TGTGCCAGCAGTTTCTTGGGGGAGCAGTACTTC.

This clonotype was seen repeatedly, ten times or more. V usage is TRBV6-2 or TRBV6-3 and J usage is TRBJ1-1; D might be TRBD1 (6 bases). Trimming shortened V by 7 bases and J by 3 bases, and 21 bases separated the two germline ends. Germline lookup yields CDR1 MNHEY and CDR2 SVGEGT. This CDR3 spans 16 amino acids. CDR3 protein: CASTTRGGPAHTEAFF. CDR3 coding DNA: TGTGCCAGCACGACGCGGGGGGGCCCGGCGCACACTGAAGCTTTCTTT.

This clonotype came up many times. The chain couples TRBV6-1 to TRBJ1-5, with TRBD1 identical over 10 bases. The V gene end was trimmed by 7 bases and the J gene end by 3 bases; junction bases not matched to a gene: 6. The length of the CDR3 is 15 residues. The V gene's germline CDR1 is MNHNS and CDR2 SASEGT. The CDR3 protein is CASTLDRGTNQPQHF. CDR3 bases: TGTGCCAGCACTTTGGACAGGGGGACCAATCAGCCCCAGCATTTT.

About this clonotype itself: A read error may explain this, as a much larger clone is one base away. This chain links TRBV24-1 with TRBJ2-1; 7 bases agree with TRBD2. The germline CDR1 and CDR2 sequences are KGHDR and SFDVKD. This CDR3 has 14 residues. The V gene end was trimmed by 1 base and the J gene end by 4 bases; junction bases not matched to a gene: 0. This chain's CDR3 is CATSDFGGYNEQFF. The CDR3 DNA reads as TGTGCCACCAGTGATTTCGGGGGGTACAATGAGCAGTTCTTC.

This clonotype has ten or more counts. The chain links TRBV6-5 to TRBJ2-5; tentative D call: TRBD2 (6 bases). V lost 0 bases, J lost 9 bases, and 11 bases lay in between. Germline V CDR1 and CDR2: MNHEY, SVGAGI. CDR3 length: 13 amino acids. CDR3 sequence (DNA): TGTGCCAGCAGTTACTCGAAGGCGGGGTCCCAGTACTTC. Translation: CASSYSKAGSQYF.